Shown below are 17 T cell receptor beta chains from a single sample sequenced in a study of CD8 T cells in ankylosing spondylitis. TCRdb itself ran the 5' RACE reads through MiXCR, one entry per CDR3 protein. The sample yields just over 350,000 distinct CDR3 sequences, roughly 20% seen once. Material for sequencing was blood, either unsorted or a sorted T cell fraction (not recorded which). These receptors were collected from a male donor with ankylosing spondylitis or in good health (not recorded which).

The rearrangement uses TRBV7-2 and TRBJ2-4; D possibly corresponds to TRBD1 (6 bases). Germline values: CDR1 SGHTA, CDR2 FQGNSA. Trimming stripped 6 bases from V and 6 bases from J, with 18 bases between. There are 15 residues in the CDR3. The CDR3 DNA reads as TGTGCCAGCAGGCCCCTCCCGGGGACAAGAAACATTCAGTACTTC. Its protein product is CASRPLPGTRNIQYF.

This clonotype was seen at least ten times. This CDR3 reads CASSLVGTTPYNEQFF. The CDR3 coding sequence is TGTGCCAGCAGCTTGGTCGGGACTACCCCTTACAATGAGCAGTTCTTC. V usage is TRBV7-9 and J usage is TRBJ2-1; 7 bases agree with TRBD2. The length of the CDR3 is 16 residues. V shed 3 bases and J 4 bases; nucleotides not matched to a gene: 9. Germline values: CDR1 SEHNR, CDR2 FQNEAQ (reference sequence).

The chain employs TRBV7-8 and TRBJ2-7, with a weak D call TRBD1 (6 bases). The germline V gene encodes CDR1 SGHVS and CDR2 FQNEAQ. The CDR3 spans 15 residues. Trimming removed 5 bases at V and 3 bases at J, with 17 bases between. The DNA for the CDR3 is TGTGCCAGCAGCAGGGACACGATGGGATACTACGAGCAGTACTTC. Its translation is CASSRDTMGYYEQYF.

The J gene is TRBJ2-2, the V gene TRBV7-9; D not resolved. Germline values: CDR1 SEHNR, CDR2 FQNEAQ (reference sequence). This CDR3 is built from 13 residues. Trimming removed 7 bases at V and 3 bases at J, with 9 bases between. This chain's CDR3 is CASIITYTGELFF. The CDR3 DNA is TGTGCCAGCATCATTACGTACACCGGGGAGCTGTTTTTT.

This chain connects TRBV28 to TRBJ2-7, with D tentatively TRBD1 or TRBD2 (6 bases each). Trimming took off 7 bases at V and 1 base at J, with 20 bases between the two ends. CDR3 length: 16 residues. CDR1 and CDR2 (germline): MDHEN, SYDVKM. CDR3 loop: CASIDIMEGQSYEQYF. In DNA, the CDR3 is TGTGCCAGCATCGATATCATGGAGGGACAATCCTACGAGCAGTACTTC.

The V call is TRBV6-1, the J call TRBJ2-5, with D perhaps TRBD2 (7 bases). The germline V gene has CDR1 MNHNS and CDR2 SASEGT. This CDR3 spans 14 amino acids. The ends were cut back, 10 bases at V and 5 bases at J, with 20 bases in the middle. CDR3 coding DNA: TGTGCCACCATTCGCGGGGGCAACCTGGAGACCCAGTACTTC. It translates to CATIRGGNLETQYF.

This chain links TRBV6-1 with TRBJ2-5, with D possibly being TRBD1 (6 bases). Germline assignment: CDR1 MNHNS and CDR2 SASEGT. The length of the CDR3 is 14 residues. Trimming pared 6 bases from V and 0 bases from J, leaving 11 bases between. The CDR3 DNA reads as TGTGCCAGCAGGGACAGTTTTAACCAAGAGACCCAGTACTTC. Its protein product is CASRDSFNQETQYF.

This chain uses TRBV27 with TRBJ2-1, with unresolved D. V dropped 2 bases and J dropped 9 bases, with 8 bases sitting between them. CDR3 size: 12 residues. Germline assignment: CDR1 MNHEY and CDR2 SMNVEV (reference sequence). CDR3 protein: CASSLLVGEQFF. CDR3 DNA: TGTGCCAGCAGTTTACTGGTAGGTGAGCAGTTCTTC.

The chain carries TRBV10-3 and TRBJ2-3, with D unclear. Germline loops: CDR1 ENHRY, CDR2 SYGVKD. The CDR3 runs to 15 residues. V was pared by 8 bases and J by 6 bases, with 21 bases between. The CDR3 nucleotides are TGTGCCATCGCTGGTAGACTGGGTCTGGGTGATACGCAGTATTTT. This encodes CAIAGRLGLGDTQYF.

The CDR3 DNA sequence: TGTGCCAGCAGCTTGGACAGAAAAGGGGATACGCAGTATTTT. Translated: CASSLDRKGDTQYF. This rearrangement joins TRBV5-6 to TRBJ2-3; no firm D call. The V gene's germline CDR1 is SGHDT and CDR2 YYEEEE. V was shortened by 0 bases and J by 6 bases, with 11 bases between the two germline ends. There are 14 residues in the CDR3.

The chain is built from TRBV6-5 and TRBJ2-1; TRBD1 matches 9 bases. V lost 2 bases to trimming and J lost 3 bases; unmatched junction nucleotides: 8. The CDR3 covers 17 residues. Germline V gene lookup returns CDR1 MNHEY and CDR2 SVGAGI. The CDR3 sequence: CASSYLGTGGNYNEQFF. In DNA form, the CDR3 reads TGTGCCAGCAGTTACCTGGGAACAGGGGGCAACTACAATGAGCAGTTCTTC.

The CDR3 here is CASSVTGPRYNEQFF. The CDR3 DNA sequence: TGTGCCAGCAGCGTTACGGGGCCCAGATACAATGAGCAGTTCTTC. The chain combines TRBV11-2 with TRBJ2-1; D is possibly TRBD1 or TRBD2 (5 bases each). Trimming pared 5 bases from V and 4 bases from J, leaving 15 bases between. The V gene's germline CDR1 is SGHAT and CDR2 FQNNGV. The CDR3 totals 15 residues.

This clonotype was counted a few times. The chain is built from TRBV15 and TRBJ2-2, with TRBD1 matching 8 bases. This CDR3 has 17 residues. The germline CDR1 and CDR2 sequences are LNHNV and YYDKDF (reference sequence). The trim removed 0 bases at V and 5 bases at J, leaving 8 bases unmatched. CDR3 residues: CATSRDGGTGGTGELFF. Written as DNA, the CDR3 is TGTGCCACCAGCAGAGATGGTGGGACAGGAGGGACCGGGGAGCTGTTTTTT. Using reference TRBV15 and TRBJ2-2 for the parts outside the CDR3, the full variable domain is DAMVIQNPRYQVTQFGKPVTLSCSQTLNHNVMYWYQQKSSQAPKLLFHYYDKDFNNEADTPDNFQSRRPNTSFCFLDIRSPGLGDTAMYLCATSRDGGTGGTGELFFGEGSRLTVL.

The chain recombines TRBV20-1 with TRBJ2-7; weak D call: TRBD2 (5 bases). Trimming removed 0 bases from V and 3 bases from J, with 9 bases in between. The CDR3 has 13 amino acids. Germline V CDR1 and CDR2: DFQATT, SNEGSKA (reference sequence). The CDR3 loop is CSARDKRIYEQYF. CDR3 DNA: TGCAGTGCTAGAGACAAGCGGATCTACGAGCAGTACTTC.

J is TRBJ2-3 and V is TRBV4-1, with 9 bases identical to TRBD2. The CDR3 runs 16 residues. V lost 0 bases, J lost 2 bases, and 3 bases stayed unmatched. Germline CDR1 and CDR2: MGHRA and YSYEKL. For the CDR3, the DNA is TGCGCCAGCAGCCAAGAAGCGGGGGGCACCACAGATACGCAGTATTTT. Translation: CASSQEAGGTTDTQYF.

This clonotype has ten or more counts. V is TRBV5-4 and J is TRBJ2-7, with D unresolved. The CDR3 spans 14 residues. Germline lookup yields CDR1 SGHNT and CDR2 YYREEE (reference sequence). Trimming shortened V by 2 bases and J by 5 bases, and 14 bases separated the two germline ends. CDR3 in amino acids: CASSFSMSPDEQYF. CDR3 nucleotides: TGTGCCAGCAGCTTTTCCATGAGTCCGGACGAGCAGTACTTC.

This clonotype was seen a handful of times. An end of the junction does not agree with germline; a read error may underlie this. V usage is TRBV12-3 or TRBV12-4 and J usage is TRBJ1-2, with D possibly being TRBD1 (6 bases). The CDR3 consists of 14 residues. CDR3 bases: TGTGCCAGCAGTCAAGACAGGCTGACCTCTAGGGGGTCCTTC. Translating it yields CASSQDRLTSRGSF.